Listed below are T cell receptor beta chains from one sample, sequenced in a study of naive and memory T cell subsets. TCRdb re-called the UMI-ligation and nested PCR reads through MiXCR, storing one row per CDR3 protein. The sample has 4,000 to 5,000 distinct CDR3 sequences; roughly 5% are singletons. Sequenced material: effector memory CD8+ T cells from blood. Receptor source: a human donor in good health. Both conserved end residues are trimmed from each CDR3.

J gene,V gene,CDR3 protein
TRBJ1-2,TRBV28,ASSPTGDYGYT
TRBJ2-7,TRBV20-1,SALRLASYEQY
TRBJ2-5,TRBV6-5,ASSYSPASQETQY
TRBJ2-5,TRBV6-1,ASSEFGETQY
TRBJ2-6,TRBV11-3,ASSLEGSGANVLT
TRBJ2-1,TRBV3-1,ASSHLYLGGDEQF
TRBJ1-1,TRBV27,ASSLTRMNTEAF
TRBJ2-7,TRBV15,ATSRAPGWAYEQY
TRBJ1-2,TRBV7-2,ASFARGTVYGYT
TRBJ1-2,TRBV6-4,ASSELEGQPGGYT
TRBJ2-6,TRBV18,ASSPDLGSFSGANVLT
TRBJ2-1,TRBV4-1,ASSQVGANNEQF
TRBJ2-1,TRBV7-9,ASSPPDWLGGSFYNEQF
TRBJ2-7,TRBV12-3/TRBV12-4,ASSPGTSVGEQY
TRBJ2-7,TRBV28,ASTSTGEAYEQY
TRBJ2-2,TRBV29-1,SARRRDRPGELF
TRBJ1-1,TRBV29-1,SVVPLGSTEAF
TRBJ2-7,TRBV28,ASQWDRGTYEQY
TRBJ2-7,TRBV4-3,ASSQAQGGAYEQY
TRBJ2-1,TRBV19,ASSLGGSRAEQF
TRBJ1-2,TRBV19,ASSIVAGPGGYT
TRBJ2-2,TRBV6-1,ASSEFLGEGTGELF
TRBJ2-7,TRBV20-1,SAYRDRSYEQY
TRBJ2-7,TRBV20-1,SAFGPRAAYEQY
TRBJ2-1,TRBV11-2,ASSSPGTGFLNEQF
TRBJ2-2,TRBV6-4,ASSDSTSPGELF
TRBJ2-7,TRBV28,ASSLWGRYEQY
TRBJ1-1,TRBV2,ASRGNTEAF
TRBJ1-4,TRBV6-1,ASRPGNPNEKLF
TRBJ2-6,TRBV7-6,ASSGIEGPGANVLT
TRBJ1-4,TRBV7-9,ASRRTGGLEKLF
TRBJ2-7,TRBV20-1,SARAIERETYEQY
TRBJ1-2,TRBV4-1,ASSQLQGSYGYT